This T cell receptor (beta chain) is from a study of cytomegalovirus exposure and HLA in healthy donors. PCR amplification relied on 60 Vbeta primers (plus 13 Jbeta primers). Some clones are missing from TCRdb's copy, which holds only in-frame ones; the method was immunoSEQ multiplex PCR. The sample yields about 120,000 clones, roughly 15% seen once. Germline V lookup: CDR1 LNHDA, CDR2 SQIVND (reference sequence). The V end was cut by 6 bases, the J end by 4 bases, with 15 bases between. CDR3 length equals 14 residues. The chain has TRBV19 and TRBJ1-2; the D is unclear. This sequence originates from a woman aged 18-35 years in good health and CMV-seronegative. Sequenced input: PBMCs. Here the CDR3 DNA reads TGTGCCAGTAGCCAGGACTCGGCGGGCTATGGCTACACCTTC. Translated: CASSQDSAGYGYTF.